Each of the 4 T cell receptor beta chains below was sequenced from the same sample in a study of blood T cell repertoires in COVID-19. Sequencing used immunoSEQ multiplex PCR; TCRdb keeps in-frame clones, though not all of them. The data show about 250,000 clones, around nine tenths seen once. Sequencing was done on a sample of peripheral blood. The receptors originated from a woman aged 55-69 years who had recovered from COVID-19.

The chain employs TRBV7-9 and TRBJ2-7, with TRBD2 matching over 10 bases. The germline V gene has CDR1 SEHNR and CDR2 FQNEAQ (reference sequence). The CDR3 has 15 amino acids. V shed 4 bases, J shed 2 bases, and the junction held 5 bases outside the gene matches. DNA of the CDR3: TGTGCCAGCAGCTCCCCTAGCGGGGGTACCTACGAGCAGTACTTC. Encoded protein: CASSSPSGGTYEQYF.

This chain joins TRBV25-1 and TRBJ1-4; 10 bases are a match to TRBD1. CDR1 and CDR2 (germline): MGHDK, SYGVNS. This CDR3 has 15 residues. The V and J ends lost 7 bases and 6 bases, in that order; junction bases with no gene match: 8. The CDR3 nucleotides are TGTGCCAGCACCCAGGGGGACAGGGGCCATGAAAAACTGTTTTTT. Its translation: CASTQGDRGHEKLFF.

The chain employs TRBV5-1 and TRBJ2-2, with TRBD2 matching 9 bases. In germline, CDR1 is SGHRS, CDR2 YFSETQ. The CDR3 is 15 amino acids. The trim removed 5 bases at V and 7 bases at J, leaving 9 bases unmatched. CDR3 protein: CASRPGLAGGGELFF. The DNA for the CDR3 is TGCGCCAGCAGGCCGGGACTAGCTGGGGGCGGGGAGCTGTTTTTT.

The sample holds a few counts of this clone. This chain links TRBV7-2 with TRBJ2-2; 10 bases line up with TRBD2. Trimming took 3 bases from V and 6 from J; bases not matched to a gene: 10. There are 17 residues in the CDR3. Looked up from germline, CDR1 is SGHTA and CDR2 is FQGNSA. CDR3 sequence: CASSFVLAGVGSGELFF. The DNA of the CDR3 is TGTGCCAGCAGCTTCGTCCTAGCGGGGGTCGGCTCCGGGGAGCTGTTTTTT.